This T cell receptor (beta chain) was captured in a study of cytomegalovirus exposure and HLA in healthy donors. Primers included in the PCR were 60 Vbeta and 13 Jbeta primers. Libraries were prepared by immunoSEQ multiplex PCR; TCRdb keeps only in-frame clonotypes and omits some of them. Among 120,000 to 150,000 clones, 73% were seen once, and the ten largest hold 13% to 15%. Sample: PBMCs. This receptor was identified in a human donor in good health.

Written as DNA, the CDR3 is TGTGCCAGCAGCTTACGAACAGGGTCGGAAGAGACCCAGTACTTC. The encoded protein is CASSLRTGSEETQYF. The chain links TRBV11-3 to TRBJ2-5, with D possibly being TRBD1 (6 bases). The CDR3 loop spans 15 amino acids. In germline, CDR1 is SGHNT, CDR2 YENEEA. The V gene lost 2 bases and the J gene lost 3 bases, with 13 bases spanning the gap.